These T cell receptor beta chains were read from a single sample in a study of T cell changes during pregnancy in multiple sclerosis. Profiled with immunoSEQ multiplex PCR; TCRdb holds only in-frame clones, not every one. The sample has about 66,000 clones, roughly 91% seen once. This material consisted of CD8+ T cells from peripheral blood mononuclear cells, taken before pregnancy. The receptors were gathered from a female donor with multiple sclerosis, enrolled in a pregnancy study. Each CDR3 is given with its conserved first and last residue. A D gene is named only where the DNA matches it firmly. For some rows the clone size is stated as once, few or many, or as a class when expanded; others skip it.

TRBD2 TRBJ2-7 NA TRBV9 TGTGCCAGCAGCGTTAGCGGGGGGCCCCCCGGGACCTCCTACGAGCAGTACTTC CASSVSGGPPGTSYEQYF
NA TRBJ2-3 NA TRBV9 TGTGCCAGCAGCGTAGGGGGGGTGGATACGCAGTATTTT CASSVGGVDTQYF
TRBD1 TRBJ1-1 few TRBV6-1 TGTGCCAGCAGGGGGGGACAGCTGAACACTGAAGCTTTCTTT CASRGGQLNTEAFF
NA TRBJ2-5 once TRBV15 TGTGCCACCAGCAGAGATCAGGGACTGCATGAGGAGACCCAGTACTTC CATSRDQGLHEETQYF
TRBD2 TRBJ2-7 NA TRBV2 TGTGCCAGCAGTTTAGCGGGGGACTACGAGCAGTACTTC CASSLAGDYEQYF
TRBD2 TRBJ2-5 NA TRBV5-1 TGCGCCAGCAGCTCACCGGCCGGCGGGGGGGCCGAAGAGACCCAGTACTTC CASSSPAGGGAEETQYF
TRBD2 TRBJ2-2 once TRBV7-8 TGTGCCAGCGAACATAGCGGGGGGGTTCCCGGGGAGCTGTTTTTT CASEHSGGVPGELFF
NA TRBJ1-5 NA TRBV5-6 TGTGCCAGCAGCTTGGGTCAGGGACTTTATAGCAATCAGCCCCAGCATTTT CASSLGQGLYSNQPQHF
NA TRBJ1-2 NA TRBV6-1 TGTGCCAGCAGTGAAGTCTCCGGGGGCTATGGCTACACCTTC CASSEVSGGYGYTF
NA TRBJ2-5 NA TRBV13 TGTGCCAGCAGCTCAAGACAGCCTATTGAGACCCAGTACTTC CASSSRQPIETQYF
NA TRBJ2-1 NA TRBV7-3 TGTGCCAGCAGCTTAACTGGACCATGGGGCGAAAATGAGCAGTTCTTC CASSLTGPWGENEQFF
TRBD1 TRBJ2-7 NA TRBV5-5 TGTGCCAGCAGCGGCAAGATGGGACAGGGAACCTACGAGCAGTACTTC CASSGKMGQGTYEQYF
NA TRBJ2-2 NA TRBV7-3 TGTGCCAGCAGCCCCCGGGTTAACGGGGAGCTGTTTTTT CASSPRVNGELFF
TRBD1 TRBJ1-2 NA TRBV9 TGTGCCAGCAGCCTCGGACAGGGGTCGGGCTACACCTTC CASSLGQGSGYTF
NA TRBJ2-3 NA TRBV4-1 TGCGCCAGCAGCCAAGATTTGGCTAGCACAGATACGCAGTATTTT CASSQDLASTDTQYF
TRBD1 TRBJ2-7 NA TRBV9 TGTGCCAGCAGCGTAGGGGGGACAGGGGGCGAGCAGTACTTC CASSVGGTGGEQYF
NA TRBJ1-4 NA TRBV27 TGTGCCAGCAGTTTATCAGGGACACTACTTGGGAACGAAAAACTGTTTTTT CASSLSGTLLGNEKLFF
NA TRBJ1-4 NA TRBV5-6 TGTGCCAGCAGCTTCTCAACTAATGAAAAACTGTTTTTT CASSFSTNEKLFF
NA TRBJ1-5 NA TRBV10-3 TGTGCCATCGGTTTAGCAGGGAGCAATCAGCCCCAGCATTTT CAIGLAGSNQPQHF
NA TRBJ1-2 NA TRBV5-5 TGTGCCAGCAGCGCGTTATCCGGACACCACTATGGCTACACCTTC CASSALSGHHYGYTF
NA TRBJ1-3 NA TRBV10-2 TGCGCCAGCAGTGACTCGAGCTCTGGAAACACCATATATTTT CASSDSSSGNTIYF
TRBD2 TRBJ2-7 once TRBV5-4 TGTGCCAGCAGCGGAACGACTAGCGGGGGATACGAGCAGTACTTC CASSGTTSGGYEQYF
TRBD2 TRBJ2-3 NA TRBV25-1 TGTGCCAGCAGTGAATATTTTCTAGCGGGGGGCCGGGATACGCAGTATTTT CASSEYFLAGGRDTQYF
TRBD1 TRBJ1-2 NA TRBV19 TGTGCCAGTAGTTTCTCCGGGACAGGGGAATACACCTTC CASSFSGTGEYTF
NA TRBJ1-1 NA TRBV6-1 TGTGCCAGCACCAGAAATGAAGCTTTCTTT CASTRNEAFF
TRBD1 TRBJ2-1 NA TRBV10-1 TGCGCCATCCAAGACAGGGGGTGCTCCTACAATGAGCAGTTCTTC CAIQDRGCSYNEQFF
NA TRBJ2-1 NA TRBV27 TGTGCCAGCAGTTTAAACGGCGGGGGCCAAAAAAGCTCCTACAATGAGCAGTTCTTC CASSLNGGGQKSSYNEQFF
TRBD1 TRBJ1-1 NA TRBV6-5 TGTGCCAGCAGTTATGGCAGGGGGGCCGAAGCTTTCTTT CASSYGRGAEAFF
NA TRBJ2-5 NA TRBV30 TGTGCCTGGAGTTCCGCAGGGGCGAATCAAGAGACCCAGTACTTC CAWSSAGANQETQYF
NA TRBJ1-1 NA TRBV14 TGTGCCAGCAGCCAAGAAGGGACTAACACTGAAGCTTTCTTT CASSQEGTNTEAFF
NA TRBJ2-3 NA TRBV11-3 TGTGCCAGCAGCCAATATGCAGAGGAGTCAGATACGCAGTATTTT CASSQYAEESDTQYF
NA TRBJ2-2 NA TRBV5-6 TGTGCCTCTTCTATGGACGGGGCCGGGGAGCTGTTTTTT CASSMDGAGELFF
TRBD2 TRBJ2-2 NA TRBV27 TGTGCCAGCAGCATACTAGCGGGGGGACCAGTACCGACCGGGGAGCTGTTTTTT CASSILAGGPVPTGELFF
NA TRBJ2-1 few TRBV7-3 TGTGCCAGCAGCTTAATCGTGTCCGGGGGGCCAACCAATGAGCAGTTCTTC CASSLIVSGGPTNEQFF
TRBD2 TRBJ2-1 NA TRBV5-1 TGCGCCAGCTCCAGCGGGGGGCCCGTCAATGAGCAGTTCTTC CASSSGGPVNEQFF